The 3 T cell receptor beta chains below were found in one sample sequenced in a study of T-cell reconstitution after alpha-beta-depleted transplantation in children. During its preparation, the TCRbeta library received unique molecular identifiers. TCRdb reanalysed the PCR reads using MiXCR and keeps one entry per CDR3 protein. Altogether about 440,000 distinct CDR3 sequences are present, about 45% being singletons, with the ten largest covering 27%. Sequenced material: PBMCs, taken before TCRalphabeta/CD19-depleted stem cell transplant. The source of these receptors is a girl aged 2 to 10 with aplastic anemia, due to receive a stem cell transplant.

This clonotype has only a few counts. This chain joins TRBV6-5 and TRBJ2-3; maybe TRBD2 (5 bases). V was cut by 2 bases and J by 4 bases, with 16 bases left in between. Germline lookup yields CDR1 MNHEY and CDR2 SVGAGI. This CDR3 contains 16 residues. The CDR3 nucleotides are TGTGCCAGCAGTTACCTGGTTGGAGGTGGGGCAGATACGCAGTATTTT. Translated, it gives CASSYLVGGGADTQYF.

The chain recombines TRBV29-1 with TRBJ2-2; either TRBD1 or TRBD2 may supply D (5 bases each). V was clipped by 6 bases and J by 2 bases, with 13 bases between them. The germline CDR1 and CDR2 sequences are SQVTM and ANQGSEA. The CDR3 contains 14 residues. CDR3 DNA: TGCAGCGTCAAATCGGGGCCTAACACCGGGGAGCTGTTTTTT. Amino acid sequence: CSVKSGPNTGELFF.

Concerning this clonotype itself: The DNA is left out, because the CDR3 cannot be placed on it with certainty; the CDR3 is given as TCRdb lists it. CDR3 region: CASSSSTGVYGYTF. V is TRBV28 and J is TRBJ1-2; the table gives TRBD1 as D, unverified against the DNA. The CDR3 spans 14 amino acids, including both terminal residues. Germline assignment: CDR1 MDHEN and CDR2 SYDVKM.